This T cell receptor (beta chain) was sequenced during a study of siplizumab effects on memory and regulatory T cells. The CDR3 is 13 amino acids. Germline CDR1 and CDR2: KGHSH and LQKENI. Trimming left V 3 bases short and J 6 bases short, with 11 bases between. Assaying covered roughly 92,000 TCR templates per sample. The data were produced by immunoSEQ multiplex PCR, yet TCRdb's version contains in-frame clones alone and is incomplete. The table has some 70,000 clones, 88% seen once. Regarding the study as a whole: Tracing alloreactive clones into unstimulated subsets worked for only a minor fraction of them.

Of note for this clone: Its antigen remains unknown.

The receptor was isolated from a human donor in good health. Sequenced sample: Tregs sorted from blood. V and J are TRBV18 and TRBJ1-2; tentatively, D is TRBD1 (6 bases). The CDR3 loop reads CASSPQGIHGYTF. The DNA for the CDR3 is TGTGCCAGCTCACCGCAGGGGATCCATGGCTACACCTTC.